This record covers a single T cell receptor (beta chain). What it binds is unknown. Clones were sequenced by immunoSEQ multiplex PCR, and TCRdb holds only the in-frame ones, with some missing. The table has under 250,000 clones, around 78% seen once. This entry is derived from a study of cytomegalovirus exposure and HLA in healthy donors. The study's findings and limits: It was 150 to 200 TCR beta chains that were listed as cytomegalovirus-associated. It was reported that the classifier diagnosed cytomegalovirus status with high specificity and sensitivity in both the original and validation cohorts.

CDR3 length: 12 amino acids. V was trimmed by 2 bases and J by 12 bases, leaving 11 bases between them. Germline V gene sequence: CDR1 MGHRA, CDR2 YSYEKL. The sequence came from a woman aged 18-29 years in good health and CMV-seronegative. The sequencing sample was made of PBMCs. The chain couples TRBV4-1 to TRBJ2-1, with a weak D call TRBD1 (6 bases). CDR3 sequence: CASSQPTRGQFF. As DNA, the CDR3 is TGCGCCAGCAGCCAACCAACCAGGGGGCAGTTCTTC.